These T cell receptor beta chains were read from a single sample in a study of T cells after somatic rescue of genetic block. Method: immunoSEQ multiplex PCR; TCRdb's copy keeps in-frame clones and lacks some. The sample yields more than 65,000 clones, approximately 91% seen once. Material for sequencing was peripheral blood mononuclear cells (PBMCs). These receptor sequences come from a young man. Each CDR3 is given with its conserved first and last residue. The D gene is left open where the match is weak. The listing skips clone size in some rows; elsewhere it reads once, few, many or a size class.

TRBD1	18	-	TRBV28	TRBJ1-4	TGTGCCAGCAGTTCCCCCGGACAGGGGGGTGCAACTAATGAAAAACTGTTTTTT	CASSSPGQGGATNEKLFF
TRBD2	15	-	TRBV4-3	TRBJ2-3	TGCGCCAGCAGCCGTACTAGCGATGGGACAGATACGCAGTATTTT	CASSRTSDGTDTQYF
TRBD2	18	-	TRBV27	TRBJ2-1	TGTGCCAGCAGTTTAACTAGCGGGTCTTCAATACAACACAATGAGCAGTTCTTC	CASSLTSGSSIQHNEQFF
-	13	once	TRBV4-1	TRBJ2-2	TGCGCCAGCAGCCTAGAAGGCACCGGGGAGCTGTTTTTT	CASSLEGTGELFF
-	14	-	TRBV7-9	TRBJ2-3	TGTGCCAGCAGCTCGGACGGGGGATCAGATACGCAGTATTTT	CASSSDGGSDTQYF
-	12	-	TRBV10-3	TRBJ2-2	TGTGCCATCAGTGAGGTAGGGTGGGAGCTGTTTTTT	CAISEVGWELFF
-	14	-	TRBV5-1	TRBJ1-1	TGCGCCAGCAGCGCACAGAATCTCAACACTGAAGCTTTCTTT	CASSAQNLNTEAFF
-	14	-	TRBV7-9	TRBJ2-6	TGTGCCAGCAGCCTAAGCTCTGGGGCCAACGTCCTGACTTTC	CASSLSSGANVLTF
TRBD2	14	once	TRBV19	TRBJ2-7	TGTGCCAGTAGTTCCCGGACTAGCGGCTACGAGCAGTACTTC	CASSSRTSGYEQYF
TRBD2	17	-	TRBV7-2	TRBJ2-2	TGTGCCAGCAGCTTAGGGACTAGCGGGGGCCTCACCGGGGAGCTGTTTTTT	CASSLGTSGGLTGELFF
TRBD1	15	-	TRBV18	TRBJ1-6	TGTGCCAGCTCCGTCGACGACAGGGAAAATTCACCCCTCCACTTT	CASSVDDRENSPLHF
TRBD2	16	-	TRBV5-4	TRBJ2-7	TGTGCCAGCAGCCCGGATTTAGCGGGGACAATCTACGAGCAGTACTTC	CASSPDLAGTIYEQYF
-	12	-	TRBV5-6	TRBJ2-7	TGTGCCAGCAGCTTGGGGCTCTACGAGCAGTACTTC	CASSLGLYEQYF
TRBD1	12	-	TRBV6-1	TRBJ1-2	TGTGCCAGCCAAAGGGACAGCTATGGCTACACCTTC	CASQRDSYGYTF
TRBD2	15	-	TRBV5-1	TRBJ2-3	TGCGCCAGCAGCTTGACGGGAGGGCCGACAGATACGCAGTATTTT	CASSLTGGPTDTQYF
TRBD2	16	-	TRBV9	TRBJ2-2	TGTGCCAGCAGCATATGGACTAGCGGGGGTATCGGGGAGCTGTTTTTT	CASSIWTSGGIGELFF
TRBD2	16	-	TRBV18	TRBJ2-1	TGTGCCAGCTCCCGTACGGGGGCGGGAGGTGTGGATGAGCAGTTCTTC	CASSRTGAGGVDEQFF
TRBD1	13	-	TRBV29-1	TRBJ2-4	TGCAGCGGAGCCGGGACAGGGGAAAACATTCAGTACTTC	CSGAGTGENIQYF
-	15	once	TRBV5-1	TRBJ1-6	TGCGCCAGCAGCTTGGGGACGGATACTAATTCACCCCTCCACTTT	CASSLGTDTNSPLHF
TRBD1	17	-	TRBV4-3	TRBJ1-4	TGCGCCAGCAGCCATCTTTTTGGACAGGCAACTAATGAAAAACTGTTTTTT	CASSHLFGQATNEKLFF
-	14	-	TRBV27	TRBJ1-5	TGTGCCAGCAGTATGGGGCAAGGCAATCAGCCCCAGCATTTT	CASSMGQGNQPQHF
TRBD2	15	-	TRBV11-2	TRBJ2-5	TGTGCCAGCCACTCCGGGACTAGCGACCAAGAGACCCAGTACTTC	CASHSGTSDQETQYF
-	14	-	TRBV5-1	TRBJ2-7	TGCGCCAGCAGTGAATCCCCGCAGGTCTACGAGCAGTACTTC	CASSESPQVYEQYF
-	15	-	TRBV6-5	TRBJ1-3	TGTGCCAGCAGTTACGGACAGCTCTCTGGAAACACCATATATTTT	CASSYGQLSGNTIYF
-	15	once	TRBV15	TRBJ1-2	TGTGCCACCAGCACTAATTGGCAGGGCAAGTATGGCTACACCTTC	CATSTNWQGKYGYTF
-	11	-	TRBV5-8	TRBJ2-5	TGTGCCAGCAGCAAAGGGGAGACCCAGTACTTC	CASSKGETQYF